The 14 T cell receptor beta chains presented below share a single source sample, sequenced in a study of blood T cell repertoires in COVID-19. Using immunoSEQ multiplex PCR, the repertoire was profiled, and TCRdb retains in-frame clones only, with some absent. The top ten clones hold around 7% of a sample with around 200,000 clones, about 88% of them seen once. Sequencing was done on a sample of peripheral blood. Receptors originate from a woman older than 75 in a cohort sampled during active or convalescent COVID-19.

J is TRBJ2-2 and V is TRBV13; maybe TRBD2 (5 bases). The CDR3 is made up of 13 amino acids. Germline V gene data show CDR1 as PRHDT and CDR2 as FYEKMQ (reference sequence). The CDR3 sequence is CASFGVRTGELFF. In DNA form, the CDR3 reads TGTGCATCCTTCGGGGTTCGCACCGGGGAGCTGTTTTTT.

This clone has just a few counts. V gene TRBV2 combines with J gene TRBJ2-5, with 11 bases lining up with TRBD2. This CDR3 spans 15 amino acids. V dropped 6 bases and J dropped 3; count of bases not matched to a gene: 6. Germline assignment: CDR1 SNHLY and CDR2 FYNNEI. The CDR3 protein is CASSAPLAGEETQYF. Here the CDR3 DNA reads TGTGCCAGCAGCGCCCCACTAGCGGGGGAAGAGACCCAGTACTTC.

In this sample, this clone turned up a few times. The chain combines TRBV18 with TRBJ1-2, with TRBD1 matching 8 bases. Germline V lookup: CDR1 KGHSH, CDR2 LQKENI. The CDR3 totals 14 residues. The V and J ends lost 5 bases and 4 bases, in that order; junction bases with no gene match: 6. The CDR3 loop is CASSETGEGYGYTF. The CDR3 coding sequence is TGTGCCAGCTCAGAGACAGGGGAGGGCTATGGCTACACCTTC.

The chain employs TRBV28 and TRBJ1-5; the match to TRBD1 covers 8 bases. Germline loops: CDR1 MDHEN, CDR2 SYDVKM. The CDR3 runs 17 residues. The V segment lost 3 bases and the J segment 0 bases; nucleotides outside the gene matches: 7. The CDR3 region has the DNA TGTGCCAGCAGTTTTGGGCAGGGGGCCTATAGCAATCAGCCCCAGCATTTT. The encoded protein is CASSFGQGAYSNQPQHF.

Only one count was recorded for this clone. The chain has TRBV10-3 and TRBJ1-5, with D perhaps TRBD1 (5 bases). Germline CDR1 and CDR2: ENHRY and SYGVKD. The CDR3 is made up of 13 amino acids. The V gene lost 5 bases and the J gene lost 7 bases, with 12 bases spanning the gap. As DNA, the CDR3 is TGTGCCATCAGTTGGGGCGAGAACCAGCCCCAGCATTTT. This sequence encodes CAISWGENQPQHF.

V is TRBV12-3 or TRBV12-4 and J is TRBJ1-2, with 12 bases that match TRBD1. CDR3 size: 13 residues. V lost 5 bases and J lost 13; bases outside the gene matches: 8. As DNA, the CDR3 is TGTGCCAGCAGTCGGGACAGGGGGCCGGTAGGCACCTTC. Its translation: CASSRDRGPVGTF.

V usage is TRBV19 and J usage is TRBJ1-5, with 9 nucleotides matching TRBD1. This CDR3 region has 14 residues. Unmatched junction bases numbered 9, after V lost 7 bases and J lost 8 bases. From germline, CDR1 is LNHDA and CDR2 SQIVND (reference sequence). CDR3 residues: CASTLTGGGEPQHF. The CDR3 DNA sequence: TGTGCCAGTACTCTTACAGGGGGCGGAGAGCCCCAGCATTTT.

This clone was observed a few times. This CDR3 is CASSADTSYEQYV. The CDR3 nucleotides are TGTGCCAGCAGCGCGGACACGTCCTACGAGCAGTACGTC. The V gene is TRBV7-9, the J gene TRBJ2-7; weak D call: TRBD1 (5 bases). This CDR3 spans 13 amino acids. Germline CDR1 SEHNR, CDR2 FQNEAQ (reference sequence). The V end lost 5 bases, the J end lost 1 base, and 9 bases lay between the germline ends.

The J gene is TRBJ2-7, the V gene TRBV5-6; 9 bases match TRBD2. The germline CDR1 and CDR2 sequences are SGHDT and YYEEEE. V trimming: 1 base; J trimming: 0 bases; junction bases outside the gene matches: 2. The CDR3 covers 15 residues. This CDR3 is CASSLLRGGSYEQYF. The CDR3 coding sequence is TGTGCCAGCAGCTTGTTGCGGGGGGGCTCCTACGAGCAGTACTTC.

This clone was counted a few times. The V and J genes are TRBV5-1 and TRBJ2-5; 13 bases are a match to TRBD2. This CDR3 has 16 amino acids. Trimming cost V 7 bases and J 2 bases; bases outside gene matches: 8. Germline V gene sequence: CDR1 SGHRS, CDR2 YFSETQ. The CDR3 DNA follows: TGCGCCAGCGGGACGGGACTAGCGGGGTTACAAGAGACCCAGTACTTC. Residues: CASGTGLAGLQETQYF.

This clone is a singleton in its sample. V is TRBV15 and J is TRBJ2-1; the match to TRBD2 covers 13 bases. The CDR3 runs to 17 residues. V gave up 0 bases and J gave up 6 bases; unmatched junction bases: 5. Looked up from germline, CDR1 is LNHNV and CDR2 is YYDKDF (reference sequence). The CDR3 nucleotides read TGTGCCACCAGCAGAGATTCGGGACTAGCGGGACGCAATGAGCAGTTCTTC. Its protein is CATSRDSGLAGRNEQFF.

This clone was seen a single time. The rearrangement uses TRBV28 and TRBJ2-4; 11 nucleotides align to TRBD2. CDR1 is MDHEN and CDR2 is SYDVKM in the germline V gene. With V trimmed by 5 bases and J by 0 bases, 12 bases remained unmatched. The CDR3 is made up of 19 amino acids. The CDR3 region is CASSPISGGGPLAKNIQYF. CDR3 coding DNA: TGTGCCAGCAGTCCCATTAGCGGGGGGGGACCTCTAGCCAAAAACATTCAGTACTTC.

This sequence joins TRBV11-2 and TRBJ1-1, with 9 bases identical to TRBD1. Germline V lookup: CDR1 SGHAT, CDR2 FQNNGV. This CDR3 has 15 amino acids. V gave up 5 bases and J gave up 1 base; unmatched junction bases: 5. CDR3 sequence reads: CASSTLTGGNTEAFF. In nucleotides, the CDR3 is TGTGCCAGCAGCACCTTGACAGGGGGGAACACTGAAGCTTTCTTT.

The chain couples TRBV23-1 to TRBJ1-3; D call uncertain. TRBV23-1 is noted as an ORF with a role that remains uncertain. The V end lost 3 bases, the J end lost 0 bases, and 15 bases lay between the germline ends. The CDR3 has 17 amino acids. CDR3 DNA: TGCGCCAGCAGTCATTCGGTTCAGGTCTTCTCTGGAAACACCATATATTTT. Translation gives CASSHSVQVFSGNTIYF.